One T cell receptor (beta chain) is described in this entry. Per germline, CDR1 DFQATT and CDR2 SNEGSKA (reference sequence). The CDR3 runs 13 residues. V lost 3 bases, J lost 4 bases, and 10 bases lay in between. This entry belongs to a study of blood T cell repertoires in COVID-19. Turning to the study itself: Some COVID-19 samples were acute and others convalescent; all came from the United States, Italy and Spain.

Here immunoSEQ multiplex PCR was the method, and the copy in TCRdb shows in-frame clones only, minus some. The sample consists of under 400,000 clones, about 88% of them appearing once. A case of COVID-19 had been met by exposed participants within 2 weeks before study entry. The origin of this receptor is a woman in her thirties who had been exposed to COVID-19. The gene calls are TRBV20-1 and TRBJ1-5; D is undetermined. The sequencing sample was made of PBMCs or T cells enriched from blood (not recorded which). CDR3 DNA: TGCAGTGCTAGTGGCCAGTTAAATCAGCCCCAGCATTTT. It translates to CSASGQLNQPQHF.